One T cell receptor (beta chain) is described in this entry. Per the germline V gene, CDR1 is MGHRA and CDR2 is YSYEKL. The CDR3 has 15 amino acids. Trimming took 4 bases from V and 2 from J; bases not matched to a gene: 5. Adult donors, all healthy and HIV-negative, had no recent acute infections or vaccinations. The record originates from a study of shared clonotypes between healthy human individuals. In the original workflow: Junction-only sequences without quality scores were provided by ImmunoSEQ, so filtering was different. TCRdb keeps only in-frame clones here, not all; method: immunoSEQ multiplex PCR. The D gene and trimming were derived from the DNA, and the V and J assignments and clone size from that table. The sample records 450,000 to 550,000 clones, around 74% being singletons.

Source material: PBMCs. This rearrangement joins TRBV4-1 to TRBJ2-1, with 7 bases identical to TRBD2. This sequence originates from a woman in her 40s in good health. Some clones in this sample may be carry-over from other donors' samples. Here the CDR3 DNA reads TGCGCCAGCAGCCTGCGGGAGCCCCCCTACAATGAGCAGTTCTTC. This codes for CASSLREPPYNEQFF.